These 7 T cell receptor beta chains originate from one sample sequenced in a study of technical replicates of blood from several donors. Assay: immunoSEQ multiplex PCR; the TCRdb copy retains only in-frame clones and omits some. In the table there are some 94,000 clones, 95% to 97% of which are singletons. Sequencing used T cells isolated from PBMCs. These receptors were taken from a human donor in good health.

This clone was detected once. This chain uses TRBV25-1 with TRBJ1-4; 8 nucleotides align to TRBD1. The junction had 12 bases not matched to a gene; V was cut back by 1 base and J by 5 bases. Germline CDR1 MGHDK, CDR2 SYGVNS. This CDR3 spans 18 amino acids. The DNA of the CDR3 is TGTGCCAGCAGTGAATCTAACGACAGGGGCGCAGGGAATGAAAAACTGTTTTTT. It is translated as CASSESNDRGAGNEKLFF.

The J gene is TRBJ2-2, the V gene TRBV7-2; D call uncertain. CDR1 and CDR2 (germline): SGHTA, FQGNSA. This CDR3 region has 15 residues. V dropped 2 bases and J dropped 1 base, with 8 bases sitting between them. The CDR3 nucleotides are TGTGCCAGCAGCTTATGGGCGTGGAACACCGGGGAGCTGTTTTTT. Its translation: CASSLWAWNTGELFF.

This rearrangement joins TRBV15 to TRBJ2-7; D not certain. The germline V gene encodes CDR1 LNHNV and CDR2 YYDKDF (reference sequence). The V end lost 0 bases, the J end lost 3 bases, and 9 bases lay between the germline ends. This CDR3 is built from 14 residues. The CDR3 DNA reads TGTGCCACCAGCAGAGATGACAATTTCTACGAGCAGTACTTC. This sequence encodes CATSRDDNFYEQYF.

The chain links TRBV28 to TRBJ2-7, with 9 bases matching TRBD2. The CDR3 is made up of 13 amino acids. Trimming took 5 bases from V and 6 from J; bases not matched to a gene: 5. Germline V CDR1 and CDR2: MDHEN, SYDVKM. CDR3 protein: CASSDSGSPEQYF. The CDR3 nucleotides read TGTGCCAGCAGTGATAGCGGGAGCCCCGAGCAGTACTTC.

This clone is a singleton in its sample. The chain carries TRBV7-9 and TRBJ2-2, with D uncertain. The V end was cut by 5 bases, the J end by 0 bases, with 13 bases between. Germline CDR1 is SEHNR and CDR2 is FQNEAQ (reference sequence). The CDR3 length is 16 residues. The CDR3 reads CASSAQQKTNTGELFF. Written as DNA, the CDR3 is TGTGCCAGCAGCGCCCAACAGAAGACGAACACCGGGGAGCTGTTTTTT.

This chain links TRBV13 with TRBJ2-7, with TRBD2 identical over 8 bases. The CDR3 covers 16 residues. Germline loops: CDR1 PRHDT, CDR2 FYEKMQ (reference sequence). The trim removed 5 bases at V and 4 bases at J, leaving 13 bases unmatched. The CDR3 protein is CASSHLSSGSLYEQYF. The CDR3 nucleotides are TGTGCCAGCAGCCACTTAAGCAGCGGGAGCCTGTACGAGCAGTACTTC.

The V call is TRBV28, the J call TRBJ2-1, with D possibly being TRBD2 (6 bases). The CDR3 is made up of 13 amino acids. Germline assignment: CDR1 MDHEN and CDR2 SYDVKM. Trimming removed 7 bases at V and 3 bases at J, with 10 bases between. The CDR3 loop reads CASIGRGYNEQFF. Written as DNA, the CDR3 is TGTGCCAGCATTGGGCGGGGCTACAATGAGCAGTTCTTC.